What follows are 25 T cell receptor beta chains derived from one specimen sequenced in a study of blood T cell repertoires in COVID-19. Assay: immunoSEQ multiplex PCR; the TCRdb copy retains only in-frame clones and omits some. The data contain around 200,000 clones, 75% to 90% of them singletons. The sequencing sample was made of PBMCs or T cells enriched from blood (not recorded which). All receptors derive from a woman in her thirties or forties with acute COVID-19.

The chain employs TRBV29-1 and TRBJ2-1, with TRBD1 matching 7 bases. The CDR3 is 15 residues long. V was pared by 5 bases and J by 0 bases, with 7 bases of the junction left unmatched. CDR1 is SQVTM and CDR2 is ANQGSEA in the germline V gene. CDR3 region: CSVPGTASSYNEQFF. In nucleotides, the CDR3 is TGCAGCGTTCCGGGGACAGCAAGCTCCTACAATGAGCAGTTCTTC.

The CDR3 loop is CASSQGQVLLNSTNEKLFF. The CDR3 nucleotides are TGCGCCAGCAGCCAAGGGCAGGTGCTACTCAATTCAACTAATGAAAAACTGTTTTTT. The chain couples TRBV4-1 to TRBJ1-4; D is uncertain. V was pared by 1 base and J by 0 bases, with 18 bases between. Germline-derived CDR1 and CDR2 are MGHRA and YSYEKL. This CDR3 is built from 19 residues.

The chain combines TRBV10-3 with TRBJ2-7; 7 bases map to TRBD1. With V trimmed by 6 bases and J by 5 bases, 7 bases remained unmatched. Germline CDR1 reads ENHRY; CDR2 reads SYGVKD. CDR3 length: 13 residues. The CDR3 DNA reads as TGTGCCATCAGCGCTAGAACAGGGGACGAGCAGTACGTC. This translates into CAISARTGDEQYV.

The chain has TRBV6-5 and TRBJ2-2; D remains ambiguous. The CDR3 is made up of 16 amino acids. V shed 2 bases and J shed 4 bases, with 14 bases lying between them. The germline V gene has CDR1 MNHEY and CDR2 SVGAGI. The DNA for the CDR3 is TGTGCCAGCAGTTACCGTAGTGTACAGCCCACCGGGGAGCTGTTTTTT. It specifies CASSYRSVQPTGELFF.

This clone has just one count. This chain connects TRBV3-1 (or the pseudogene TRBV3-2) to TRBJ2-5; 10 nucleotides match TRBD1. CDR3 length equals 15 residues. The germline gives CDR1 LGHDT, CDR2 YNNKEL (reference sequence). After removal of 4 bases from V and 4 bases from J, the junction contained 6 bases not matched to a gene. The CDR3 loop reads CASSLRQGAGETQYF. In DNA form, the CDR3 reads TGTGCCAGCAGCCTCCGACAGGGGGCAGGAGAGACCCAGTACTTC.

The V call is TRBV7-8, the J call TRBJ2-1, with TRBD2 as a possible D gene (6 bases). The CDR3 consists of 15 residues. V was pared by 3 bases and J by 0 bases, with 9 bases between. The germline V gene has CDR1 SGHVS and CDR2 FQNEAQ. The CDR3 DNA is TGTGCCAGCAGCTTTTACGGGGGCTCCTACAATGAGCAGTTCTTC. Protein sequence: CASSFYGGSYNEQFF.

This clone was seen many times. The chain employs TRBV7-9 and TRBJ1-1; 7 nucleotides agree with TRBD1. J lost 1 base, V lost 5 bases, and 4 bases had no gene match. Germline lookup yields CDR1 SEHNR and CDR2 FQNEAQ (reference sequence). CDR3 length: 14 amino acids. The CDR3 is CASSAYRGNTEAFF. The CDR3 DNA is TGTGCCAGCAGCGCATACAGGGGGAACACTGAAGCTTTCTTT.

The CDR3 DNA reads TGTGCCAGCAGCACGACAGGGCGGACTGAAGCTTTCTTT. Translated: CASSTTGRTEAFF. The chain combines TRBV7-2 with TRBJ1-1; TRBD1 agrees at 7 bases. The germline V gene encodes CDR1 SGHTA and CDR2 FQGNSA. This CDR3 comprises 13 residues. The trim removed 5 bases at V and 5 bases at J, leaving 5 bases unmatched.

The genes are TRBV9 and TRBJ1-1; D remains unclear. CDR1 and CDR2 from the germline V gene are SGDLS and YYNGEE. Trimming removed 6 bases from V and 7 bases from J, with 22 bases in between. The CDR3 has 15 residues. The CDR3 reads CASTPTGTSGGEAFF. The CDR3 DNA follows: TGTGCCAGCACCCCAACTGGCACCTCGGGAGGTGAAGCTTTCTTT.

This sequence joins TRBV5-1 and TRBJ1-1; tentative D call: TRBD1 (5 bases). V dropped 0 bases and J dropped 2 bases, with 20 bases sitting between them. There are 18 residues in the CDR3. CDR1 is SGHRS, CDR2 YFSETQ, per germline. The CDR3 bases are TGCGCCAGCAGCTTGGCCCGGGGGTTATCAGCATCAAACACTGAAGCTTTCTTT. Its protein is CASSLARGLSASNTEAFF.

V and J are TRBV9 and TRBJ2-1, with 7 bases aligning to TRBD1. J lost 5 bases, V lost 3 bases, and 5 bases had no gene match. There are 14 residues in the CDR3. Germline V gives CDR1 SGDLS, CDR2 YYNGEE. CDR3 in amino acids: CASSGGDRHNEQFF. The CDR3 DNA reads as TGTGCCAGCAGCGGAGGGGACAGACACAATGAGCAGTTCTTC.

This clone was observed once. V usage is TRBV27 and J usage is TRBJ1-1, with D perhaps TRBD1 (6 bases). The length of the CDR3 is 14 residues. Per germline, CDR1 MNHEY and CDR2 SMNVEV (reference sequence). V dropped 4 bases and J dropped 2 bases, with 11 bases sitting between them. Here the CDR3 reads CASSYGGLNTEAFF. For the CDR3, the DNA is TGTGCCAGCAGTTACGGGGGGCTAAACACTGAAGCTTTCTTT.

V is TRBV24-1 and J is TRBJ2-1, with 10 bases aligning to TRBD2. The CDR3 is 16 amino acids. V gave up 6 bases and J gave up 6 bases; unmatched junction bases: 10. Germline-derived CDR1 and CDR2 are KGHDR and SFDVKD. The CDR3 DNA reads TGTGCCACCAGTTTGTCCCTAGCGGGGGCACTCAATGAGCAGTTCTTC. It encodes CATSLSLAGALNEQFF.

This chain joins TRBV5-1 and TRBJ1-2; 7 bases are shared with TRBD1. Germline V gene data show CDR1 as SGHRS and CDR2 as YFSETQ. V lost 4 bases, J lost 1 base, and 4 bases stayed unmatched. The CDR3 loop spans 14 amino acids. The CDR3 region is CASSPRQGNYGYTF. DNA of the CDR3: TGCGCCAGCAGCCCCCGACAGGGTAACTATGGCTACACCTTC.

The chain is built from TRBV21-1 and TRBJ2-4; the table names TRBD1, a call not compared with the DNA. TRBV21-1 is a known pseudogene. There are 14 residues in the CDR3. The CDR3 sequence is CASTDRVAKNIQYF. In DNA, the CDR3 is TGTGCCAGCACCGACAGGGTGGCCAAAAACATTCAGTACTTC.

The V gene is TRBV3-1 (or the pseudogene TRBV3-2), the J gene TRBJ2-2; 7 positions match TRBD2. The ends lost 2 bases at V and 5 bases at J; junction bases unmatched: 11. This CDR3 has 17 amino acids. Germline CDR1 and CDR2: LGHDT and YNNKEL (reference sequence). The CDR3, as DNA: TGTGCCAGCAGCCAACCCGGACTAGTTGTCGGGACCGGGGAGCTGTTTTTT. Translating it yields CASSQPGLVVGTGELFF.

V is TRBV7-9 and J is TRBJ2-4; no clear D. CDR1 is SEHNR and CDR2 is FQNEAQ in the germline V gene (reference sequence). The CDR3 consists of 17 residues. Trimming removed 4 bases at V and 0 bases at J, with 16 bases between. The CDR3 loop reads CASSSPTSFLAKNIQYF. In DNA, the CDR3 is TGTGCCAGCAGCTCCCCGACAAGTTTTCTAGCCAAAAACATTCAGTACTTC. The entire variable domain, with the rest obtained from reference TRBV7-9 and TRBJ2-4, is as follows: DTGVSQNPRHKITKRGQNVTFRCDPISEHNRLYWYRQTLGQGPEFLTYFQNEAQLEKSRLLSDRFSAERPKGSFSTLEIQRTEQGDSAMYLCASSSPTSFLAKNIQYFGAGTRLSVL.

The CDR3 sequence: CASSPTGTGTFIPSYEQYF. The CDR3 DNA reads as TGTGCCAGTAGTCCTACCGGGACAGGGACCTTTATTCCCTCCTACGAGCAGTACTTC. The rearrangement links TRBV19 to TRBJ2-7; TRBD1 matches 9 bases. Trimming took 5 bases from V and 0 from J; bases not matched to a gene: 17. The V gene's germline CDR1 is LNHDA and CDR2 SQIVND (reference sequence). The CDR3 runs to 19 residues.

V usage is TRBV7-9 and J usage is TRBJ1-2, with 7 bases identical to TRBD1. CDR1 and CDR2 (germline): SEHNR, FQNEAQ (reference sequence). This CDR3 comprises 13 residues. The V and J ends lost 2 bases and 9 bases, in that order; junction bases with no gene match: 6. As DNA, the CDR3 is TGTGCCAGCAGCTTACACAGGGGAGAGAGCTACACCTTC. Translation: CASSLHRGESYTF.

The V and J genes are TRBV19 and TRBJ1-5; D perhaps matches TRBD1 (6 bases). This CDR3 has 14 residues. The V and J ends lost 5 bases and 5 bases respectively, with 13 bases between them. Germline V gene sequence: CDR1 LNHDA, CDR2 SQIVND (reference sequence). The CDR3 spells CASSSRDTDQPQHF. CDR3 in DNA: TGTGCCAGTAGTTCCCGGGACACAGATCAGCCCCAGCATTTT.

The rearrangement uses TRBV2 and TRBJ1-1; 8 bases fit TRBD1. This CDR3 region has 16 residues. Trimming cost V 3 bases and J 4 bases; bases outside gene matches: 10. Germline V gene lookup returns CDR1 SNHLY and CDR2 FYNNEI. DNA for the CDR3: TGTGCCAGCAGTGATATGGCAGGGGGCTTAAGCACTGAAGCTTTCTTT. It yields the protein CASSDMAGGLSTEAFF.

V gene TRBV10-2 combines with J gene TRBJ2-4; D is perhaps TRBD1 (5 bases). Germline assignment: CDR1 WSHSY and CDR2 SAAADI. The CDR3 loop spans 16 amino acids. Trimming removed 2 bases from V and 0 bases from J, with 11 bases in between. The CDR3 here is CASSERTFLAKNIQYF. CDR3 DNA sequence: TGCGCCAGCAGTGAGAGGACATTTCTAGCCAAAAACATTCAGTACTTC.

The chain carries TRBV18 and TRBJ1-6, with D unresolved. The CDR3 loop spans 17 amino acids. The germline V gene encodes CDR1 KGHSH and CDR2 LQKENI. Trimming removed 2 bases from V and 10 bases from J, with 21 bases in between. The CDR3 nucleotides are TGTGCCAGCTCACCAGTTCCCGAAAGCGGCCGGGGATCACCCCTCCACTTT. Protein sequence: CASSPVPESGRGSPLHF.

V is TRBV27 and J is TRBJ1-2; 8 nucleotides line up with TRBD1. The germline gives CDR1 MNHEY, CDR2 SMNVEV (reference sequence). This CDR3 is 15 amino acids long. With 5 bases clipped from V and 4 bases from J, the junction kept 9 bases outside the gene matches. This chain's CDR3 is CASSAGDRLSYGYTF. The CDR3 DNA is TGTGCCAGCAGTGCGGGGGACAGGCTCTCCTATGGCTACACCTTC.

J is TRBJ1-5 and V is TRBV5-6; a possible D gene is TRBD1 (6 bases). The CDR3 loop spans 18 amino acids. CDR1 is SGHDT and CDR2 is YYEEEE in the germline V gene. Trimming removed 5 bases at V and 2 bases at J, with 23 bases between. Written as DNA, the CDR3 is TGTGCCAGCAGACACAGGCGTGGGGGCGTAGGGGGCAATCAGCCCCAGCATTTT. Its translation is CASRHRRGGVGGNQPQHF.